The clone carrying this T cell receptor (beta chain) was seen repeatedly, ten times or more. The V end lost 6 bases, the J end lost 1 base, and 15 bases lay between the germline ends. Germline CDR1 and CDR2: MDHEN and SYDVKM. The length of the CDR3 is 15 residues. The data originate from a study of T cells in Graves' hyperthyroidism and ophthalmopathy. Amplification targeted TCR beta CDR3 regions from RNA transcripts. The HTBI set primed first-round TCR CDR3 RT-PCR. MiXCR was run by TCRdb on the multiplex PCR reads, yielding one entry per CDR3 protein. The sample has about half a million distinct CDR3 sequences, 20% seen once.

This TCR came from a man between 18 and 29 years old with Graves' hyperthyroidism. This chain joins TRBV28 and TRBJ1-1, with D perhaps TRBD1 (6 bases). The sample comprised blood. The CDR3 DNA reads as TGTGCCAGCAGGGCACCCGGGACACCGAACACTGAAGCTTTCTTT. This codes for CASRAPGTPNTEAFF.